This T cell receptor beta chain was sequenced for a study of OX40 agonist ivuxolimab in advanced cancers. The V end was cut by 4 bases, the J end by 4 bases, with 11 bases between. The CDR3 runs to 13 residues. The V gene's germline CDR1 is SGDLS and CDR2 YYNGEE. The assay was immunoSEQ multiplex PCR, and TCRdb's table has in-frame clones only and misses some. The data show more than 35,000 clones, with approximately 80% seen just once and around 25% held by the top ten. This receptor was taken from an adult with an advanced solid tumor such as melanoma, head and neck, liver or kidney cancer. J is TRBJ1-2 and V is TRBV9, with D unclear. The source was CD4+ or CD8+ T cells sorted from blood, collected in a trial of the OX40 agonist ivuxolimab. This CDR3 is CASSYRAAYGYTF. The CDR3, as DNA: TGTGCCAGCAGCTACCGCGCAGCCTATGGCTACACCTTC.